The 20 T cell receptor beta chains in this list originate from one sample, sequenced in a study of T cell responses to AZD1222 COVID-19 vaccine. Measured with immunoSEQ multiplex PCR; TCRdb has only the in-frame clones, and not every one. The sample carries 110,000 or so clones, about 91% recorded once. The sequenced sample was peripheral blood, obtained 28 days after the second AZD1222 dose. The receptors come from an adult who received the AZD1222 COVID-19 vaccine.

This clone occurred a few times. The rearrangement links TRBV19 to TRBJ2-7; D ambiguous. CDR3 length equals 13 residues. CDR1 LNHDA and CDR2 SQIVND come from the germline V gene (reference sequence). The V end was cut by 0 bases, the J end by 4 bases, with 7 bases between. The CDR3 sequence: CASSIERYYEQYF. The CDR3 nucleotides read TGTGCCAGTAGTATAGAACGCTATTACGAGCAGTACTTC.

The chain is built from TRBV29-1 and TRBJ2-5, with 12 positions matching TRBD1. Germline trimming cut 6 bases from V and 5 bases from J; bases unmatched to any gene: 7. Germline-derived CDR1 and CDR2 are SQVTM and ANQGSEA. The CDR3 contains 14 residues. CDR3 loop: CSVRDRGLWETQYF. CDR3 bases: TGCAGCGTGAGGGACAGGGGGCTATGGGAGACCCAGTACTTC.

The rearrangement joins TRBV5-1 to TRBJ1-4; perhaps TRBD1 as D (6 bases). From germline, CDR1 is SGHRS and CDR2 YFSETQ. This CDR3 has 15 amino acids. Trimming left V 2 bases short and J 3 bases short, with 11 bases between. The DNA of the CDR3 is TGCGCCAGCAGCTTTACAGGGCCCTCTAATGAAAAACTGTTTTTT. As protein: CASSFTGPSNEKLFF.

This clone has only one observation. This CDR3 is CASSTSGTGSGNTIYF. The DNA of the CDR3 is TGTGCCAGCAGTACCTCCGGGACAGGGTCTGGAAACACCATATATTTT. The chain employs TRBV28 and TRBJ1-3; TRBD1 aligns across 9 bases. V lost 5 bases to trimming and J lost 1 base; unmatched junction nucleotides: 6. This CDR3 has 16 amino acids. The germline V gene encodes CDR1 MDHEN and CDR2 SYDVKM.

This chain's CDR3 is CASRTGQVNYGYTF. DNA for the CDR3: TGTGCCAGCAGGACGGGACAGGTGAACTATGGCTACACCTTC. V usage is TRBV27 and J usage is TRBJ1-2, with 8 bases lining up with TRBD1. The trim removed 6 bases at V and 2 bases at J, leaving 5 bases unmatched. The CDR3 totals 14 residues. CDR1 and CDR2 (germline): MNHEY, SMNVEV (reference sequence).

The rearrangement uses TRBV6-2 or TRBV6-3 and TRBJ2-5, with D unresolved. This CDR3 region has 15 residues. Germline lookup yields CDR1 MNHEY and CDR2 SVGEGT. With 5 bases removed from V and 5 bases from J, the gap between germline ends came to 18 bases. CDR3 in amino acids: CASSPATWSGETQYF. Here the CDR3 DNA reads TGTGCCAGCAGTCCCGCAACTTGGTCCGGTGAGACCCAGTACTTC.

The chain links TRBV10-3 to TRBJ1-1, with 9 bases matching TRBD1. V was pared by 2 bases and J by 1 base, with 5 bases of the junction left unmatched. There are 16 residues in the CDR3. Per the germline V gene, CDR1 is ENHRY and CDR2 is SYGVKD. Here the CDR3 reads CAISETGQGRNTEAFF. The CDR3, as DNA: TGTGCCATCAGTGAGACCGGACAGGGGAGGAACACTGAAGCTTTCTTT.

The rearrangement joins TRBV19 to TRBJ1-6; no firm D call. CDR3 length equals 15 residues. Germline V gene sequence: CDR1 LNHDA, CDR2 SQIVND (reference sequence). Trimming took off 2 bases at V and 8 bases at J, with 13 bases between the two ends. CDR3 DNA sequence: TGTGCCAGTAGTATATGGTCCGATGCCGATTCACCCCTCCACTTT. It translates to CASSIWSDADSPLHF.

The chain employs TRBV6-2 or TRBV6-3 and TRBJ2-3; D tentatively reads TRBD1 or TRBD2 (5 bases each). The CDR3 covers 14 residues. CDR1 is MNHEY, CDR2 SVGEGT, per germline. Trimming stripped 6 bases from V and 3 bases from J, with 13 bases between. The CDR3 is CASSPGTETDTQYF. The CDR3 DNA reads TGTGCCAGCAGCCCCGGGACCGAAACAGATACGCAGTATTTT.

This chain connects TRBV5-1 to TRBJ1-4; possible D gene TRBD1, 6 bases. Germline CDR1 and CDR2: SGHRS and YFSETQ. V was trimmed by 1 base and J by 3 bases, leaving 10 bases between them. This CDR3 is 15 amino acids long. The CDR3 DNA reads as TGCGCCAGCAGCTTGATGGGGGCCCCTAATGAAAAACTGTTTTTT. It yields the protein CASSLMGAPNEKLFF.

A word on this clone: Other DNA sequences in this specimen translate into the identical CDR3. This chain links TRBV7-9 with TRBJ2-2; D not certain. V was trimmed by 2 bases and J by 4 bases, leaving 5 bases between them. This CDR3 is 13 amino acids long. CDR1 and CDR2 (germline): SEHNR, FQNEAQ (reference sequence). In DNA form, the CDR3 reads TGTGCCAGCAGCTTAAGTTCCACCGGGGAGCTGTTTTTT. Its translation is CASSLSSTGELFF.

V usage is TRBV7-8 and J usage is TRBJ2-2; D not certain. CDR3 length: 14 amino acids. The germline V and J ends were trimmed by 3 bases and 3 bases, with 8 bases remaining between them. CDR1 is SGHVS and CDR2 is FQNEAQ in the germline V gene. The CDR3 is CASSLDFYTGELFF. In DNA form, the CDR3 reads TGTGCCAGCAGCTTGGATTTTTACACCGGGGAGCTGTTTTTT.

The table lists this clone with many counts. Different DNA sequences within this sample yield the same CDR3. This chain joins TRBV2 and TRBJ2-1; no clear D gene. The CDR3 runs 11 residues. Germline CDR1 SNHLY, CDR2 FYNNEI. V was pared by 7 bases and J by 5 bases, with 6 bases between. This CDR3 is CASTENNEQFF. Written as DNA, the CDR3 is TGTGCCAGCACGGAGAACAATGAGCAGTTCTTC.

V and J are TRBV12-5 and TRBJ1-1, with D perhaps TRBD1 (6 bases). Trimming left V 7 bases short and J 0 bases short, with 18 bases between. This CDR3 spans 16 amino acids. CDR1 LGHNT and CDR2 FRNRAP come from the germline V gene. The CDR3 DNA reads as TGTGCTAGTGTCCAATCCTACAGGGACATGAACACTGAAGCTTTCTTT. It translates to CASVQSYRDMNTEAFF.

The V and J genes are TRBV7-9 and TRBJ1-5; 8 bases line up with TRBD1. V lost 1 base to trimming and J lost 7 bases; unmatched junction nucleotides: 6. The germline V gene encodes CDR1 SEHNR and CDR2 FQNEAQ (reference sequence). The CDR3 contains 15 residues. The CDR3 DNA reads as TGTGCCAGCAGCTTAGAGGAGGACAGGGACCAGCCCCAGCATTTT. Translation gives CASSLEEDRDQPQHF.

Worth noting for this clone: The sample contains more than one DNA sequence encoding this CDR3. The chain has TRBV10-3 and TRBJ2-7; possible D gene TRBD2, 5 bases. This CDR3 contains 12 residues. Germline CDR1 and CDR2: ENHRY and SYGVKD. V was trimmed by 2 bases and J by 3 bases, leaving 5 bases between them. The DNA for the CDR3 is TGTGCCATCAGTGAGGGAGGCTACGAGCAGTACTTC. Protein product: CAISEGGYEQYF.

The chain joins TRBV10-2 to TRBJ1-3, with D perhaps TRBD1 (5 bases). The CDR3 spans 15 residues. Germline CDR1 WSHSY, CDR2 SAAADI. Trimming removed 2 bases from V and 0 bases from J, with 8 bases in between. CDR3 sequence (DNA): TGCGCCAGCAGTGAGGGGGCGGCCTCTGGAAACACCATATATTTT. Amino acids: CASSEGAASGNTIYF.

The rearrangement links TRBV18 to TRBJ2-7; tentative D call: TRBD1 (5 bases). In germline, CDR1 is KGHSH, CDR2 LQKENI. This CDR3 has 15 residues. With 1 base removed from V and 0 bases from J, the gap between germline ends came to 10 bases. CDR3: CASSPRGQSSYEQYF. The CDR3 bases are TGTGCCAGCTCACCACGGGGCCAAAGCTCCTACGAGCAGTACTTC.

This clone was counted a single time. The chain is built from TRBV5-4 and TRBJ1-3, with TRBD1 matching over 8 bases. The trim removed 4 bases at V and 1 base at J, leaving 7 bases unmatched. This CDR3 contains 16 residues. Germline V gene sequence: CDR1 SGHNT, CDR2 YYREEE (reference sequence). The CDR3 is CASSDQGATSGNTIYF. In nucleotides, the CDR3 is TGTGCCAGCAGCGACCAGGGGGCTACTTCTGGAAACACCATATATTTT.

The genes are TRBV5-1 and TRBJ1-6, with 7 bases that match TRBD1. The CDR3 consists of 14 residues. From germline, CDR1 is SGHRS and CDR2 YFSETQ. V lost 4 bases, J lost 5 bases, and 3 bases stayed unmatched. The CDR3 region has the DNA TGCGCCAGCAGCATCGGACAGGATAATTCACCCCTCCACTTT. It specifies CASSIGQDNSPLHF.